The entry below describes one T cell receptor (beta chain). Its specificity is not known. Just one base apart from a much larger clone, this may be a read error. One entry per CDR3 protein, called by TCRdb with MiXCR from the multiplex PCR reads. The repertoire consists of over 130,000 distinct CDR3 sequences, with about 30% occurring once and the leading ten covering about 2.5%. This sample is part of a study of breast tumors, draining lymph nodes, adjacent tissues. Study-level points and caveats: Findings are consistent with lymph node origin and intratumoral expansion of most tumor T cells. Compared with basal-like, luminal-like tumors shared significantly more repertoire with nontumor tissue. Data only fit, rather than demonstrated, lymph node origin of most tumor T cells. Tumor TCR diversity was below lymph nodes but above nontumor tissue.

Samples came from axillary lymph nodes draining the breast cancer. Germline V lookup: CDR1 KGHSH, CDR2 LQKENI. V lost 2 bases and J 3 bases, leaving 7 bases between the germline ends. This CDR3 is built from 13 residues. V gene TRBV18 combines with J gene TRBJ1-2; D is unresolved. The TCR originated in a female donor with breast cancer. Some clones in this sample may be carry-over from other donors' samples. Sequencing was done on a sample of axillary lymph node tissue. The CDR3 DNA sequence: TGTGCCAGCTCACCAACGGATGACTATGGCTACACCTTC. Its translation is CASSPTDDYGYTF.